The entry below gives a single T cell receptor (beta chain) sequence along with its context. The antigen this receptor binds is unknown. The sample holds no much larger clone one base away, and base qualities are not on file. To sequence the TCRbeta CDR3 region, genomic DNA was isolated from the sorted cells. TCRbeta CDR3 regions were sequenced using the immunoSEQ Assay. The table comes from immuneACCESS by way of TCRdb, which keeps in-frame sequences with V and J called. Part of the clones is missing from these tables; in studies checked, under half for an unresolved V gene and the rest for unknown reasons. This sample lists more than 95,000 clones; less than 95% were detected once. 0.8% to 1% of the sample comes from the top ten. Patients with autoimmune disease history or receiving systemic immunosuppression were excluded from the trial. In every dose cohort, peripheral blood was drawn for TCR sequencing at baseline, cycle 4 day 1, and cycle 7 day 1. Samples came from an open-label, multicenter, first-in-human phase I dose-escalation trial of ivuxolimab. Adults with locally advanced or metastatic head and neck squamous cell, hepatocellular, melanoma or renal cell carcinoma were enrolled in the trial. Before TCR sequencing, CD4+ and CD8+ T cells were separately sorted from peripheral blood.

The data were obtained in a study of OX40 agonist ivuxolimab in advanced cancers. For the study in its entirety: Ivuxolimab was an agonistic, fully human IgG2 monoclonal antibody directed against OX40 (CD134), a costimulatory receptor. Patients were allowed to have had prior anti-PD-1, anti-PD-L1 or anti-CTLA-4 therapy, and 30% to 40% of the dose-escalation patients had been treated with checkpoint inhibitors. Intravenous ivuxolimab was administered to patients every 2 weeks at six dose levels: 0.01, 0.1, 0.3, 1.5, 3 and 10 mg/kg. The point of sequencing TCRbeta in the periphery was to test whether ivuxolimab changed TCR sequence diversity and drove clonal T-cell expansion. Among the approximately 54 dose-escalation patients, about 19 had hepatocellular carcinoma, about 15 melanoma, 9 renal cell carcinoma and 9 head and neck cancer. The paper describes the monotherapy dose-escalation part (N of about 52 patients) of the phase I trial of ivuxolimab. Partial responses were achieved by three dose-escalation patients, of whom one had hepatocellular carcinoma and two had cutaneous melanoma. The dose-escalation cohort was approximately 83% male with a mean age of roughly 62 years, ranging from roughly 23 to 79.

Its CDR3 holds 15 amino acids, cysteine through phenylalanine. This entry keeps only the CDR3 DNA: 45 bases, framed from base 1. Based on the germline V gene (reference sequence), the CDR1 and CDR2 sequences are SEHNR and FQNEAQ. At the junction V is shortened by 5 bases and J by 1 base, with 15 bases in between. General findings and caveats noted by the study authors: The antigen specificity of the clonally expanded peripheral T cells was not determined. Low levels of normalized T-cell clonal expansion were also seen in some patients who did not respond. After ivuxolimab, CD8+ T cells had more expanded clones than CD4+ T cells on average. At doses of 0.1 to 3.0 mg/kg, clonal expansion of both CD4+ and CD8+ blood T cells was observed from baseline to week 6. In partial responders in the 0.1-3.0 mg/kg groups, normalized peripheral clonal expansion was found to be among the lowest, especially among CD8+ T cells.

This TCR derives from an adult with an advanced solid tumor such as melanoma, head and neck, liver or kidney cancer. Sequencing was performed on CD4+ or CD8+ T cells sorted from blood, taken in a trial of the OX40 agonist ivuxolimab. The chain is assembled from TRBV7-9 and TRBJ2-7, with a weak D call of TRBD1 (6 bases match). The CDR3 is CASSPQGDPSYEQYF. At the DNA level, the sequence is TGTGCCAGCAGCCCACAGGGTGACCCATCCTACGAGCAGTACTTC.